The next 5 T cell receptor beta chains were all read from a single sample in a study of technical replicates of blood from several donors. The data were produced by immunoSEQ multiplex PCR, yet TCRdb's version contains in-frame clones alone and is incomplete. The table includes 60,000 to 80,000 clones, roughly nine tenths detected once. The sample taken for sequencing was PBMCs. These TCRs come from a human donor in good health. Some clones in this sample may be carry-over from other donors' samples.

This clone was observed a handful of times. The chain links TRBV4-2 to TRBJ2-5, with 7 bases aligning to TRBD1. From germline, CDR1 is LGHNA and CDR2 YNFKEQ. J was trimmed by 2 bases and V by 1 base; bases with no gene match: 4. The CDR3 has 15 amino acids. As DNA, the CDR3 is TGTGCCAGCAGCCAAGGGAGGACAGGACAAGAGACCCAGTACTTC. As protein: CASSQGRTGQETQYF.

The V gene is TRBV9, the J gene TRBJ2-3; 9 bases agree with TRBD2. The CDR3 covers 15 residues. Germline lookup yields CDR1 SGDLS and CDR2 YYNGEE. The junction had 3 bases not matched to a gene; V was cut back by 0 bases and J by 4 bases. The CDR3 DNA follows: TGTGCCAGCAGCGTAGTGGGACTAGCCCCAGATACGCAGTATTTT. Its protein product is CASSVVGLAPDTQYF.

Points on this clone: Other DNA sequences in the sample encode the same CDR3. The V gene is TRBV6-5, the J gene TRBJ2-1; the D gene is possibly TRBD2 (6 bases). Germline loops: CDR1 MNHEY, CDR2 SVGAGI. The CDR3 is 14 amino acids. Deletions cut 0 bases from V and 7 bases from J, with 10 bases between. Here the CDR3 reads CASSYSLGGNEQFF. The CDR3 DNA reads TGTGCCAGCAGTTACTCTCTCGGGGGAAATGAGCAGTTCTTC.

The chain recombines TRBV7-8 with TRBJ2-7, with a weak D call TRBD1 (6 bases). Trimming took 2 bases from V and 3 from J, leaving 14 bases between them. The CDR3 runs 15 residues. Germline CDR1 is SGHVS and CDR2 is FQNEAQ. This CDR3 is CASSLKAGALYEQYF. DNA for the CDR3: TGTGCCAGCAGCTTAAAGGCAGGGGCCCTCTACGAGCAGTACTTC.

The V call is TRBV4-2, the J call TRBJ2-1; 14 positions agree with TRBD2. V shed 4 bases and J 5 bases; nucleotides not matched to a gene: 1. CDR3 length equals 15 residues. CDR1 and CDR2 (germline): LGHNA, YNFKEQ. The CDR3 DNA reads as TGTGCCAGCAGCCGGGGACTAGCGGGGGACAATGAGCAGTTCTTC. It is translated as CASSRGLAGDNEQFF.